The subject of this entry is one T cell receptor beta chain. The junction does not match germline at one end; this may be a read error. The germline gives CDR1 LGHDT, CDR2 YNNKEL (reference sequence). The CDR3 contains 13 residues. The data are from a study of blood T cells in healthy people across ages. For the second PCR, which ran for roughly 6 to 12 cycles, a sample-barcoded 5' primer and a J-beta primer mix were used. TCRdb processed the 5' RACE reads anew with MiXCR; each CDR3 protein has one entry. Altogether under 800,000 distinct CDR3 sequences are present, roughly 20% being singletons, with the ten largest covering more than 3%.

The TCR originated in a man aged 70 or older in good health. The sample comprised blood. This rearrangement joins TRBV3-1 to TRBJ2-5, with D tentatively TRBD1 (5 bases). The J call may be mistaken, given a closer DNA end match to TRBJ2-1. CDR3 in amino acids: CASGHTGPQVQFF. CDR3 in DNA: TGTGCCAGCGGCCACACTGGTCCACAGGTGCAGTTCTTC.